These T cell receptor beta chains were read from a single sample in a study of blood T cell repertoires in COVID-19. Here immunoSEQ multiplex PCR was the method, and the copy in TCRdb shows in-frame clones only, minus some. Among 150,000 to 200,000 clones listed, around 85% were seen once. The sample consisted of peripheral blood. The source of these receptors is a human donor in a cohort sampled during active COVID-19. Each CDR3 is given with its conserved first and last residue. D genes are given only for firm matches. The size entry is marked missing in some rows and otherwise reads once, few, many or a size class.

j_gene: TRBJ2-1
abundance: -
d_gene: TRBD1
v_gene: TRBV19
CDR3aa: CASSPRDRRNEQFF
CDR3nt: TGTGCCAGTAGTCCTCGGGACAGGAGGAATGAGCAGTTCTTC

j_gene: TRBJ2-3
abundance: -
d_gene: TRBD2
v_gene: TRBV5-4
CDR3aa: CASSLGVLAGGPKDTQYF
CDR3nt: TGTGCCAGCAGCTTGGGAGTTCTAGCGGGGGGGCCAAAAGATACGCAGTATTTT

j_gene: TRBJ2-1
abundance: -
d_gene: TRBD2
v_gene: TRBV30
CDR3aa: CAWSPGLAGANEQFF
CDR3nt: TGTGCCTGGAGTCCCGGACTAGCGGGAGCTAATGAGCAGTTCTTC

j_gene: TRBJ2-5
abundance: -
d_gene: -
v_gene: TRBV6-2/TRBV6-3
CDR3aa: CASSETRLSETQYF
CDR3nt: TGTGCCAGCAGTGAGACTAGACTCAGTGAGACCCAGTACTTC

j_gene: TRBJ2-7
abundance: -
d_gene: -
v_gene: TRBV21-1
CDR3aa: CASRPRNEQYF
CDR3nt: TGTGCCAGCAGACCCAGGAACGAGCAGTACTTC

j_gene: TRBJ2-7
abundance: -
d_gene: TRBD1
v_gene: TRBV19
CDR3aa: CASSIRDSYEQYF
CDR3nt: TGTGCCAGTAGTATACGGGACAGCTACGAGCAGTACTTC

j_gene: TRBJ2-7
abundance: few
d_gene: -
v_gene: TRBV30
CDR3aa: CAWSVSVYEQYF
CDR3nt: TGTGCCTGGAGTGTGTCCGTCTACGAGCAGTACTTC

j_gene: TRBJ2-7
abundance: once
d_gene: TRBD1
v_gene: TRBV7-3
CDR3aa: CASSWTGGVGEQYF
CDR3nt: TGTGCCAGCAGTTGGACAGGGGGCGTGGGGGAGCAGTACTTC

j_gene: TRBJ2-5
abundance: -
d_gene: -
v_gene: TRBV5-6
CDR3aa: CASSRVGAQETQYF
CDR3nt: TGTGCCAGCAGCAGGGTGGGGGCACAAGAGACCCAGTACTTC

j_gene: TRBJ2-5
abundance: -
d_gene: -
v_gene: TRBV28
CDR3aa: CASSSPMGGKETQYF
CDR3nt: TGTGCCAGCAGCTCCCCGATGGGGGGAAAAGAGACCCAGTACTTC

j_gene: TRBJ2-5
abundance: -
d_gene: TRBD1
v_gene: TRBV27
CDR3aa: CASSGTGGRETQYF
CDR3nt: TGTGCCAGCAGTGGGACAGGGGGCAGGGAGACCCAGTACTTC

j_gene: TRBJ2-4
abundance: once
d_gene: -
v_gene: TRBV7-9
CDR3aa: CASSLGQKQYF
CDR3nt: TGTGCCAGCAGCTTGGGCCAGAAACAGTACTTC

j_gene: TRBJ2-1
abundance: -
d_gene: -
v_gene: TRBV4-1
CDR3aa: CASSQDLAWGRNEQFF
CDR3nt: TGCGCCAGCAGCCAAGATTTAGCTTGGGGGAGGAATGAGCAGTTCTTC

j_gene: TRBJ1-1
abundance: once
d_gene: -
v_gene: TRBV15
CDR3aa: CATRDLQMNTEAFF
CDR3nt: TGTGCCACCAGAGACCTACAGATGAACACTGAAGCTTTCTTT

j_gene: TRBJ2-5
abundance: -
d_gene: -
v_gene: TRBV29-1
CDR3aa: CSVRGRLQETQYF
CDR3nt: TGCAGCGTCCGGGGGAGGCTTCAAGAGACCCAGTACTTC

j_gene: TRBJ1-2
abundance: -
d_gene: TRBD1
v_gene: TRBV28
CDR3aa: CASRPPGTAVYGYTF
CDR3nt: TGTGCCAGCAGGCCGCCCGGGACAGCCGTCTATGGCTACACCTTC